Here is one T cell receptor beta chain with its context. Its antigen is currently unknown. One junction end does not reproduce the germline sequence, and a read error may be involved. The data belong to a study of tumor and adjacent non-tumor tissue in lung cancer. Study-level results: Compared with tumor, normal lung showed significantly lower TCR diversity.

The template was RNA from unsorted bulk tissue. Per germline, CDR1 LGHNA and CDR2 YNFKEQ. The length of the CDR3 is 19 residues. The library came from three nested PCR rounds adapted from ARM-PCR protocols. TCRdb re-analysed the multiplex PCR reads in MiXCR, keeping a single row per CDR3 protein. This sample yields tens of thousands of distinct CDR3 sequences, of which around 64% are seen a single time; around 20% belongs to the top ten. The chain combines TRBV4-2 with TRBJ2-4; 7 bases are a match to TRBD2. This clonotype was sampled from a man between 60 and 75 years old with non-small cell lung cancer. Sequencing was carried out using lung tumor tissue. The CDR3 nucleotides are TGTGCCAGCTGCCAAGCGCAGGCTAGCGGATCGTTATCCAAAAACATTGAGTACTTC. It encodes CASCQAQASGSLSKNIEYF.